A selection of T cell receptor beta chains follows, all from one sample in a study of T cells expressing NK-cell markers. TCRdb processed the 5' RACE reads again and assigns one entry to each CDR3 protein, with no DNA. This specimen shows 350,000 to 400,000 distinct CDR3 sequences; the ten leading clones hold around 10%. Sequencing was performed on blood T cells: a sorted CD56 or NKG2C T cell subset, CD4+ or CD8+ T cells, or bulk PBMC T cells (not recorded which). These receptors originate from a woman in her 50s in good health. CDR3s include the opening cysteine and the closing phenylalanine or tryptophan.

v_call	j_call	cdr3_aa
TRBV28	TRBJ1-5	CASYAYLGTSQPQHF
TRBV10-3	TRBJ2-3	CASDQTDTQYF
TRBV12-3/TRBV12-4	TRBJ2-2	CASSMVQGAPGELFF
TRBV5-1	TRBJ2-1	CASSLRRSSYNEQFF
TRBV20-1	TRBJ1-4	CSALRTGTPFNEKLFF
TRBV4-1	TRBJ1-1	CASSGAGGNTEAFF
TRBV10-3	TRBJ2-3	CAISLGGTDTQYF
TRBV11-2	TRBJ2-3	CASSLWDYTDTQYF
TRBV5-1	TRBJ1-2	CASAGEGRHGYTF
TRBV7-9	TRBJ2-1	CASSLVRGLAGYEQFF
TRBV5-1	TRBJ2-1	CASSLMSGLYNEQFF
TRBV20-1	TRBJ2-1	CSARGGAGGKNEQFF
TRBV7-9	TRBJ1-3	CASRERQGNGNTIYF
TRBV3-1	TRBJ2-5	CASSQGGRSQETQYF
TRBV13	TRBJ2-5	CASSILGGETQYF
TRBV10-2	TRBJ2-3	CASSDGLNTDTQYF
TRBV5-6	TRBJ1-5	CASSLRTGWQPQHF
TRBV12-3/TRBV12-4	TRBJ1-4	CASSSLAAPKKLFF
TRBV5-1	TRBJ2-1	CASSGGPNSYNEQFF
TRBV25-1	TRBJ2-5	CASSDFVKETQYF
TRBV7-2	TRBJ2-2	CASSPPPWRTPLRTGELFF
TRBV20-1	TRBJ2-1	CSAREGVRASGYNEQFF
TRBV10-3	TRBJ2-5	CAISDTMAGGGETQYF
TRBV5-1	TRBJ1-4	CASSLAGPENEKLFF
TRBV6-5	TRBJ1-1	CASSYSITGRSTEAFF
TRBV5-1	TRBJ1-6	CASSPGQGYSPLHF
TRBV29-1	TRBJ2-1	CSVRDLAPLQFF
TRBV7-9	TRBJ2-1	CASSLVEGFYEQFF
TRBV7-6	TRBJ1-1	CASSLAQTGSTEAFF
TRBV12-3/TRBV12-4	TRBJ1-1	CASTKSGGTEAFF
TRBV29-1	TRBJ2-3	CSVGNRGLGTDTQYF
TRBV5-1	TRBJ1-1	CASSSNPGQGTEAFF
TRBV5-1	TRBJ2-1	CASREGADNEQFF
TRBV5-6	TRBJ2-4	CASSFYRVDNIQYF
TRBV11-2	TRBJ2-1	CASSLMTSGTNEQFF
TRBV3-1	TRBJ1-1	CASSQEARGSTEAFF
TRBV11-2	TRBJ2-5	CASSFPVGGGFQYF
TRBV3-1	TRBJ2-7	CASSQDQAVYEQYF
TRBV5-1	TRBJ1-2	CASSTEGQFYGYTF
TRBV5-1	TRBJ2-1	CASAYAGVHEQFF
TRBV4-1	TRBJ2-1	CASSPGGVNEQFF
TRBV29-1	TRBJ2-1	CSVGAQNRNEQFF
TRBV4-1	TRBJ1-1	CASSQDLSPINEAFF
TRBV10-3	TRBJ1-1	CATLGENTEAFF
TRBV19	TRBJ2-1	CASGGTPSYNEQFF
TRBV10-3	TRBJ1-2	CAISGYSTDNYGYTF
TRBV20-1	TRBJ1-2	CSARTRQGNYGYTF
TRBV19	TRBJ2-2	CASSSHTGELFF